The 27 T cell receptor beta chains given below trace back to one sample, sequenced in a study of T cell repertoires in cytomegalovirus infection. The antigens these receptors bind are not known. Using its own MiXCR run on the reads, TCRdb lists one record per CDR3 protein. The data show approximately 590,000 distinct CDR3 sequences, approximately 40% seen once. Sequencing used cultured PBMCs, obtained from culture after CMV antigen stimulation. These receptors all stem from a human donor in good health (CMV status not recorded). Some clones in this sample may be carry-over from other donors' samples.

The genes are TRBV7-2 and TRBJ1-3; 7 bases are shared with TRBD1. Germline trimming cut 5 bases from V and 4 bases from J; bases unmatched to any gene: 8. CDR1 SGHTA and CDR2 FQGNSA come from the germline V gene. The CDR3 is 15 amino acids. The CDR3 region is CASSLRQGAGNTIYF. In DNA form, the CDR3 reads TGTGCCAGCAGCCTCCGACAGGGAGCGGGAAACACCATATATTTT.

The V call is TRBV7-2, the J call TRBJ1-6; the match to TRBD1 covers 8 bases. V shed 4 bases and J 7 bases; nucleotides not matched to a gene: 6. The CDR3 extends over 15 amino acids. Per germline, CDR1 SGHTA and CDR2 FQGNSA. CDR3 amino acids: CASSSDRAQNSPLHF. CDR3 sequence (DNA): TGTGCCAGCAGCTCGGACAGGGCGCAAAATTCACCCCTCCACTTT.

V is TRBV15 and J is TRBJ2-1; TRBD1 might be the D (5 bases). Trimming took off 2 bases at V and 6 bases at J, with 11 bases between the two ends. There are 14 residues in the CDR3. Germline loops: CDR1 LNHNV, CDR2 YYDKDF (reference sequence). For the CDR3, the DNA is TGTGCCACCAGCAGAAGGGGCAAATTCAATGAGCAGTTCTTC. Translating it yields CATSRRGKFNEQFF.

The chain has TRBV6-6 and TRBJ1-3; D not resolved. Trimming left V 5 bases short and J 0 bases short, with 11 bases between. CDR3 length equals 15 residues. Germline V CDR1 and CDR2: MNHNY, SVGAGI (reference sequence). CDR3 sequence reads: CASSGGSHSGNTIYF. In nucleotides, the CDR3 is TGTGCCAGCAGTGGTGGTAGCCACTCTGGAAACACCATATATTTT.

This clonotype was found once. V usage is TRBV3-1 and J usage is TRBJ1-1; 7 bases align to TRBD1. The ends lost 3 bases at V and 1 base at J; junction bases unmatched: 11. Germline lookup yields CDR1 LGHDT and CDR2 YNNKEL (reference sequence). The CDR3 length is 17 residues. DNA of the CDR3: TGTGCCAGCAGCCAGGGACTAGGGACAGCCGGGAACACTGAAGCTTTCTTT. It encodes CASSQGLGTAGNTEAFF.

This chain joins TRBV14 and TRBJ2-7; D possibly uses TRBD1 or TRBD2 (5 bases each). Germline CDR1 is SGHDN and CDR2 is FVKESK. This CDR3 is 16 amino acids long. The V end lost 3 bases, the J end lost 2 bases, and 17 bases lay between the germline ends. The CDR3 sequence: CASSHRLGELPYEQYF. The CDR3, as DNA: TGTGCCAGCAGCCATCGGTTGGGGGAACTCCCCTACGAGCAGTACTTC. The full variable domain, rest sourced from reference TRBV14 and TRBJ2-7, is EAGVTQFPSHSVIEKGQTVTLRCDPISGHDNLYWYRRVMGKEIKFLLHFVKESKQDESGMPNNRFLAERTGGTYSTLKVQPAELEDSGVYFCASSHRLGELPYEQYFGPGTRLTVT.

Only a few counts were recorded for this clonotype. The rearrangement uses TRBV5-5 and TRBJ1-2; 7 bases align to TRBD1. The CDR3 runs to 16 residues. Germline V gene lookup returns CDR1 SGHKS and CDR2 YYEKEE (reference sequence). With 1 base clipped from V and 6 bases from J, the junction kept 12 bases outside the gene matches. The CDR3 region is CASSLFTGALSDGYTF. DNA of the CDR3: TGTGCCAGCAGCTTGTTCACAGGGGCCTTATCTGATGGCTACACCTTC. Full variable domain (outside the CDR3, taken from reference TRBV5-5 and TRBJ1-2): DAGVTQSPTHLIKTRGQQVTLRCSPISGHKSVSWYQQVLGQGPQFIFQYYEKEERGRGNFPDRFSARQFPNYSSELNVNALLLGDSALYLCASSLFTGALSDGYTFGSGTRLTVV.

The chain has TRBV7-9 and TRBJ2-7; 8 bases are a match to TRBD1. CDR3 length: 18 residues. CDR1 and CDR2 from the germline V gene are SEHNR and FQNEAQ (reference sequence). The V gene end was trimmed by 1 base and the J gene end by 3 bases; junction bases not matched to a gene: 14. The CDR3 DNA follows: TGTGCCAGCAGCTTAGTTTCGTTCTCTCGGGACAGGCGCTACGAGCAGTACTTC. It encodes CASSLVSFSRDRRYEQYF.

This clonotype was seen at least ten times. The CDR3 DNA sequence: TGTGCCAGCAGCTCGGGACAGGGGAGTGAAAAACTGTTTTTT. Amino acids: CASSSGQGSEKLFF. The chain combines TRBV7-2 with TRBJ1-4, with TRBD1 matching 10 bases. V dropped 4 bases and J dropped 7; count of bases not matched to a gene: 3. The germline gives CDR1 SGHTA, CDR2 FQGNSA. The CDR3 length is 14 residues.

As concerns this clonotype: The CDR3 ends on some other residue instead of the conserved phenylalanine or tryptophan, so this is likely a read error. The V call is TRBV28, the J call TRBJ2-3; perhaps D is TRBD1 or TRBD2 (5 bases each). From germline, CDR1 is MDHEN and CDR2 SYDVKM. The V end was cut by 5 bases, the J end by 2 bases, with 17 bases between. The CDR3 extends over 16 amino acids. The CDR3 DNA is TGTGCCAGCAGTCTATCGCGTTCAGGGACCACAGATACGCAGTATATT. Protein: CASSLSRSGTTDTQYI.

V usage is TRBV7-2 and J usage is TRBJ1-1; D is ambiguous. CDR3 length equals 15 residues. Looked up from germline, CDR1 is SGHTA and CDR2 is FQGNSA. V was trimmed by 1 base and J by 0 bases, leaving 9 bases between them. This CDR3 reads CASSLGRVMNTEAFF. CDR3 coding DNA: TGTGCCAGCAGCTTAGGGCGGGTCATGAACACTGAAGCTTTCTTT. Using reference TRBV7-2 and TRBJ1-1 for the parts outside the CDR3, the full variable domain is GAGVSQSPSNKVTEKGKDVELRCDPISGHTALYWYRQSLGQGLEFLIYFQGNSAPDKSGLPSDRFSAERTGGSVSTLTIQRTQQEDSAVYLCASSLGRVMNTEAFFGQGTRLTVV.

The CDR3 bases are TGTGCCAGCAGCTTATCCGGGACTGAAGCTTTCTTT. Translating it yields CASSLSGTEAFF. The V call is TRBV7-2, the J call TRBJ1-1; the D is unclear. Germline CDR1 reads SGHTA; CDR2 reads FQGNSA. V lost 2 bases and J lost 5, with 6 bases in between. This CDR3 spans 12 amino acids.

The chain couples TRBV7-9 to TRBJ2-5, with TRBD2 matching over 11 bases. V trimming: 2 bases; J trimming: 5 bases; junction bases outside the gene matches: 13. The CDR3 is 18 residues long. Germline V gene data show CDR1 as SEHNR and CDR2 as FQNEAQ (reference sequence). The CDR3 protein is CASSLKGTSGWTSETQYF. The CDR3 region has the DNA TGTGCCAGCAGCTTAAAAGGGACTAGCGGATGGACGTCGGAGACCCAGTACTTC.

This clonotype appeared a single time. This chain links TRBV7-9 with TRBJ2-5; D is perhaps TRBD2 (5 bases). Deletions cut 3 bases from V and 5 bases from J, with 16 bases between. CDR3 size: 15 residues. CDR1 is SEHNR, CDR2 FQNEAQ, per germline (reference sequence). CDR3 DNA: TGTGCCAGCAGCTTTCCCGGCCCGAGGGATGAGACCCAGTACTTC. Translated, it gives CASSFPGPRDETQYF.

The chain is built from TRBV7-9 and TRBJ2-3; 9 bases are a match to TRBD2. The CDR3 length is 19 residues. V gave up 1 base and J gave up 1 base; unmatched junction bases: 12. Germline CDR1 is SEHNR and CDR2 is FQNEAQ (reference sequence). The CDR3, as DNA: TGTGCCAGCAGCTTAGGGTCTGCGGGAGGGCAAGCGGGCACAGATACGCAGTATTTT. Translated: CASSLGSAGGQAGTDTQYF.

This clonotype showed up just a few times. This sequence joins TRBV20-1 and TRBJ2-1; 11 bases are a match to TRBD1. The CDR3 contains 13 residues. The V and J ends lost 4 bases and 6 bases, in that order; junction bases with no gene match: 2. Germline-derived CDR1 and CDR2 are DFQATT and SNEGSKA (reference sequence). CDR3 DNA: TGCAGTGCTACCGGGACAGGGGGCAATGAGCAGTTCTTC. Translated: CSATGTGGNEQFF.

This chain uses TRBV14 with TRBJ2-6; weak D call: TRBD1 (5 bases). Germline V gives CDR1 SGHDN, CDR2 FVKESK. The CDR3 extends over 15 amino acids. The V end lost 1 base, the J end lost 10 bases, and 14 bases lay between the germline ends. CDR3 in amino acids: CASSQVSNRRNVLTF. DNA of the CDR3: TGTGCCAGCAGCCAAGTTTCTAACAGGAGAAACGTCCTGACTTTC.

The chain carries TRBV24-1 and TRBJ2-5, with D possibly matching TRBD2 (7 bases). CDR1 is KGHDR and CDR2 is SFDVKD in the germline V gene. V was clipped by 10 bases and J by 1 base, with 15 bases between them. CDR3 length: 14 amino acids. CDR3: CATSARGAQETQYF. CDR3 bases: TGTGCCACATCCGCACGGGGGGCCCAAGAGACCCAGTACTTC.

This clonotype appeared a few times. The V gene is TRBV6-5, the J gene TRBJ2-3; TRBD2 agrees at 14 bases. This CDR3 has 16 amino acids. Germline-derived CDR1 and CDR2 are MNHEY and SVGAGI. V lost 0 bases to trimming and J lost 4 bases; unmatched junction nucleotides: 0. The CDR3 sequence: CASSYSGLAGADTQYF. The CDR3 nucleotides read TGTGCCAGCAGTTACTCGGGACTAGCGGGGGCAGATACGCAGTATTTT.

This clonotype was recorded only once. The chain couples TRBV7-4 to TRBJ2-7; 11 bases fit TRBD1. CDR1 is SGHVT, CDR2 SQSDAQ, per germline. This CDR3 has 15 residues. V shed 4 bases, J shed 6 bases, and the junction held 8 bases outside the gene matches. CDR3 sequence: CASSSWTGGEGEQYF. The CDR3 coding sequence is TGTGCCAGCAGCTCTTGGACAGGGGGCGAAGGCGAGCAGTACTTC.

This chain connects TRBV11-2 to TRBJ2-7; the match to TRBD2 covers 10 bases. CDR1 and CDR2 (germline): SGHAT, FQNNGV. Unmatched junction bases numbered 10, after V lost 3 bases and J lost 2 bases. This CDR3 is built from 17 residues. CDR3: CASSFWLAGVETYEQYF. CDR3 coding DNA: TGTGCCAGCAGCTTTTGGCTAGCGGGAGTTGAAACCTACGAGCAGTACTTC.

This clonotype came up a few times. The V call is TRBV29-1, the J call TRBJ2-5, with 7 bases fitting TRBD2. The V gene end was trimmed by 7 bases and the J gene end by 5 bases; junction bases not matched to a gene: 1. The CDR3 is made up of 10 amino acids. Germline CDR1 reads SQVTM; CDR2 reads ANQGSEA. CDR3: CSAGGETQYF. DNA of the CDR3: TGCAGCGCCGGGGGGGAGACCCAGTACTTC.

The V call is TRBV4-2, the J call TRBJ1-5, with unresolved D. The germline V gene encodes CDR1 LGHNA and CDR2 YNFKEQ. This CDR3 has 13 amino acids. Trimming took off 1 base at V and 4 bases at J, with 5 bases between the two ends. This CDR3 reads CASSQARNQPQHF. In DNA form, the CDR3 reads TGTGCCAGCAGCCAAGCGAGAAATCAGCCCCAGCATTTT.

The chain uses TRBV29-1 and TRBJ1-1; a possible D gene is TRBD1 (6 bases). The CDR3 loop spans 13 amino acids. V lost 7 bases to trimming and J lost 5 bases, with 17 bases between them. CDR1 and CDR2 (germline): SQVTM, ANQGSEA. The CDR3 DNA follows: TGCAGCGCGAAGACAGGATCGAGGACTGAAGCTTTCTTT. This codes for CSAKTGSRTEAFF. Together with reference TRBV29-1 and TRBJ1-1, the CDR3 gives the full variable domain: SAVISQKPSRDICQRGTSLTIQCQVDSQVTMMFWYRQQPGQSLTLIATANQGSEATYESGFVIDKFPISRPNLTFSTLTVSNMSPEDSSIYLCSAKTGSRTEAFFGQGTRLTVV.

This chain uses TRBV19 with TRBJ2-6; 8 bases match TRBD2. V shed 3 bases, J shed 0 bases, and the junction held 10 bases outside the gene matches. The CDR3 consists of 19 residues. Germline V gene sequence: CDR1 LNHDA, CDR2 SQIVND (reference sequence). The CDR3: CASSIAPGGALSGANVLTF. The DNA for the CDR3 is TGTGCCAGTAGTATTGCCCCCGGGGGGGCTCTCTCTGGGGCCAACGTCCTGACTTTC.

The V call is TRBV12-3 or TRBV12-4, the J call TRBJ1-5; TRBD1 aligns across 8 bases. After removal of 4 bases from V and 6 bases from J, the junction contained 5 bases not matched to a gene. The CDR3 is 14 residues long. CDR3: CASSSDRAGQPQHF. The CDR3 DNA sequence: TGTGCCAGCAGTTCGGACAGGGCTGGTCAGCCCCAGCATTTT.

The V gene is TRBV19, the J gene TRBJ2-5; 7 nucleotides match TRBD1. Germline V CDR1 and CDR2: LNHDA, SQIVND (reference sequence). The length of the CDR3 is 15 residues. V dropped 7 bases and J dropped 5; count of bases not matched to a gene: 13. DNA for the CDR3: TGTGCCAGTACGAGGGGGCGGTCGGCGATGGAGACCCAGTACTTC. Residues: CASTRGRSAMETQYF.